The 16 T cell receptor beta chains in this list originate from one sample, sequenced in a study of long-term antiretroviral therapy in people with HIV. Running of the v3.0 immunoSEQ assay took place at survey level. Produced via immunoSEQ multiplex PCR; TCRdb's table is partial and in-frame only. The sample records about 43,000 clones, about 94% being singletons. Material: unsorted PBMCs, obtained almost 9.5 years after starting antiretroviral therapy. All receptors come from a man aged 25-40 years with HIV.

The chain uses TRBV4-1 and TRBJ1-2; weak D call: TRBD1 (6 bases). There are 15 residues in the CDR3. The V end was cut by 4 bases, the J end by 8 bases, with 20 bases between. Germline loops: CDR1 MGHRA, CDR2 YSYEKL. The CDR3 nucleotides read TGCGCCAGCAGCCTAAGCTCAGGGGCCCTGGAGGGCTACACCTTC. Amino acids: CASSLSSGALEGYTF.

V gene TRBV27 combines with J gene TRBJ2-2; 9 nucleotides agree with TRBD1. J lost 3 bases, V lost 4 bases, and 3 bases had no gene match. The CDR3 extends over 15 amino acids. CDR1 is MNHEY, CDR2 SMNVEV, per germline (reference sequence). The CDR3 protein is CASSSGQGHTGELFF. The CDR3 bases are TGTGCCAGCAGTTCGGGACAGGGTCACACCGGGGAGCTGTTTTTT.

The J gene is TRBJ1-6, the V gene TRBV19; D is possibly TRBD1 (5 bases). The CDR3 contains 14 residues. The V and J ends lost 7 bases and 2 bases respectively, with 9 bases between them. The germline V gene encodes CDR1 LNHDA and CDR2 SQIVND (reference sequence). The CDR3, as DNA: TGTGCCAGTAATCAGGGCACCTATAATTCACCCCTCCACTTT. Translation: CASNQGTYNSPLHF. The full variable domain, in which reference TRBV19 and TRBJ1-6 provide the parts outside the CDR3, is DGGITQSPKYLFRKEGQNVTLSCEQNLNHDAMYWYRQDPGQGLRLIYYSQIVNDFQKGDIAEGYSVSREKKESFPLTVTSAQKNPTAFYLCASNQGTYNSPLHFGNGTRLTVT.

V usage is TRBV19 and J usage is TRBJ1-2; no clear D. The V gene's germline CDR1 is LNHDA and CDR2 SQIVND (reference sequence). Trimming took off 5 bases at V and 3 bases at J, with 19 bases between the two ends. CDR3 length: 16 residues. The CDR3 sequence: CASSVKSTEGDYGYTF. The CDR3 region has the DNA TGTGCCAGTAGTGTCAAATCGACCGAGGGAGACTATGGCTACACCTTC.

The genes are TRBV5-1 and TRBJ1-1; D might be TRBD1 (6 bases). Germline V gives CDR1 SGHRS, CDR2 YFSETQ. Trimming pared 3 bases from V and 1 base from J, leaving 7 bases between. This CDR3 is 13 amino acids long. CDR3 bases: TGCGCCAGCAGCTCAGGGGAGAACACTGAAGCTTTCTTT. Translation: CASSSGENTEAFF.

This clone was observed once. The V call is TRBV5-6, the J call TRBJ1-1; D not resolved. Looked up from germline, CDR1 is SGHDT and CDR2 is YYEEEE. Trimming took 2 bases from V and 11 from J, leaving 13 bases between them. CDR3 length: 12 residues. The CDR3 bases are TGTGCCAGCAGCTTTAGTGGAGGGCTGGCTTTCTTT. Encoded protein: CASSFSGGLAFF.

This clone has a single count. The V call is TRBV27, the J call TRBJ2-1; no clear D gene. The germline V and J ends were trimmed by 7 bases and 4 bases, with 8 bases remaining between them. CDR3 length: 12 amino acids. CDR1 and CDR2 from the germline V gene are MNHEY and SMNVEV (reference sequence). The CDR3 spells CASKGIYNEQFF. In DNA form, the CDR3 reads TGTGCCAGCAAGGGTATATACAATGAGCAGTTCTTC.

This sequence joins TRBV2 and TRBJ1-3; D not resolved. The CDR3 length is 14 residues. Deletions cut 10 bases from V and 0 bases from J, with 13 bases between. The V gene's germline CDR1 is SNHLY and CDR2 FYNNEI. In DNA form, the CDR3 reads TGTGCCAACTCGGGAGCCAGCTCTGGAAACACCATATATTTT. It encodes CANSGASSGNTIYF.

The J gene is TRBJ1-6, the V gene TRBV19; possibly TRBD1 for D (5 bases). This CDR3 is 13 amino acids long. Trimming cost V 6 bases and J 7 bases, with 10 bases left between them. Germline values: CDR1 LNHDA, CDR2 SQIVND (reference sequence). DNA for the CDR3: TGTGCCAGTAGCTGGGGACGGAATTCACCCCTCCACTTT. Its translation is CASSWGRNSPLHF.

The chain employs TRBV14 and TRBJ2-5; 7 bases line up with TRBD1. V was pared by 2 bases and J by 5 bases, with 8 bases of the junction left unmatched. The CDR3 spans 15 residues. The germline V gene has CDR1 SGHDN and CDR2 FVKESK. CDR3 sequence (DNA): TGTGCCAGCAGCCAAAATGAGGGGGCCGGGGAGACCCAGTACTTC. Its protein is CASSQNEGAGETQYF.

The CDR3 region is CASSSAGGVGQPQHF. The CDR3 coding sequence is TGTGCCAGCAGCTCCGCCGGGGGGGTTGGGCAGCCCCAGCATTTT. This chain joins TRBV7-3 and TRBJ1-5; D is possibly TRBD1 (5 bases). The V gene lost 4 bases and the J gene lost 7 bases, with 17 bases spanning the gap. Germline CDR1 reads SGHTA; CDR2 reads FQGTGA. This CDR3 is built from 15 residues.

V usage is TRBV13 and J usage is TRBJ2-2; the match to TRBD1 covers 9 bases. Per the germline V gene, CDR1 is PRHDT and CDR2 is FYEKMQ (reference sequence). The CDR3 covers 16 residues. The V segment lost 0 bases and the J segment 2 bases; nucleotides outside the gene matches: 1. The DNA of the CDR3 is TGTGCCAGCAGCTTAGGGGGACAGGGAAACACCGGGGAGCTGTTTTTT. This gives the protein CASSLGGQGNTGELFF. The full variable domain, in which reference TRBV13 and TRBJ2-2 provide the parts outside the CDR3, is AAGVIQSPRHLIKEKRETATLKCYPIPRHDTVYWYQQGPGQDPQFLISFYEKMQSDKGSIPDRFSAQQFSDYHSELNMSSLELGDSALYFCASSLGGQGNTGELFFGEGSRLTVL.

The rearrangement links TRBV5-5 to TRBJ1-2; D gene uncertain. The germline V and J ends were trimmed by 0 bases and 3 bases, with 9 bases remaining between them. CDR3 size: 14 residues. CDR1 and CDR2 from the germline V gene are SGHKS and YYEKEE (reference sequence). This CDR3 is CASSLGPSDYGYTF. Here the CDR3 DNA reads TGTGCCAGCAGCTTGGGTCCGTCTGACTATGGCTACACCTTC.

This chain uses TRBV30 with TRBJ1-1; D gene ambiguous. Trimming took off 2 bases at V and 2 bases at J, with 9 bases between the two ends. CDR3 length: 13 amino acids. CDR1 GTSNPN and CDR2 SVGIG come from the germline V gene (reference sequence). CDR3 DNA sequence: TGTGCCTGGAGTTTGAACCGAAACACTGAAGCTTTCTTT. As protein: CAWSLNRNTEAFF. Variable domain in full (rest from reference TRBV30 and TRBJ1-1): SQTIHQWPATLVQPVGSPLSLECTVEGTSNPNLYWYRQAAGRGLQLLFYSVGIGQISSEVPQNLSASRPQDRQFILSSKKLLLSDSGFYLCAWSLNRNTEAFFGQGTRLTVV.

The rearrangement uses TRBV2 and TRBJ2-2; the D is unclear. This CDR3 is 11 amino acids long. CDR1 and CDR2 from the germline V gene are SNHLY and FYNNEI. The V end was cut by 6 bases, the J end by 6 bases, with 5 bases between. The CDR3: CASREPGELFF. The DNA of the CDR3 is TGTGCCAGCAGGGAACCCGGGGAGCTGTTTTTT.

The chain joins TRBV29-1 to TRBJ2-1; D may be TRBD1 or TRBD2 (5 bases each). Trimming left V 5 bases short and J 10 bases short, with 9 bases between. Germline assignment: CDR1 SQVTM and CDR2 ANQGSEA. This CDR3 region has 10 residues. CDR3 nucleotide sequence: TGCAGCGTTATCGGGGCCGAGCAGTTCTTC. This sequence encodes CSVIGAEQFF.